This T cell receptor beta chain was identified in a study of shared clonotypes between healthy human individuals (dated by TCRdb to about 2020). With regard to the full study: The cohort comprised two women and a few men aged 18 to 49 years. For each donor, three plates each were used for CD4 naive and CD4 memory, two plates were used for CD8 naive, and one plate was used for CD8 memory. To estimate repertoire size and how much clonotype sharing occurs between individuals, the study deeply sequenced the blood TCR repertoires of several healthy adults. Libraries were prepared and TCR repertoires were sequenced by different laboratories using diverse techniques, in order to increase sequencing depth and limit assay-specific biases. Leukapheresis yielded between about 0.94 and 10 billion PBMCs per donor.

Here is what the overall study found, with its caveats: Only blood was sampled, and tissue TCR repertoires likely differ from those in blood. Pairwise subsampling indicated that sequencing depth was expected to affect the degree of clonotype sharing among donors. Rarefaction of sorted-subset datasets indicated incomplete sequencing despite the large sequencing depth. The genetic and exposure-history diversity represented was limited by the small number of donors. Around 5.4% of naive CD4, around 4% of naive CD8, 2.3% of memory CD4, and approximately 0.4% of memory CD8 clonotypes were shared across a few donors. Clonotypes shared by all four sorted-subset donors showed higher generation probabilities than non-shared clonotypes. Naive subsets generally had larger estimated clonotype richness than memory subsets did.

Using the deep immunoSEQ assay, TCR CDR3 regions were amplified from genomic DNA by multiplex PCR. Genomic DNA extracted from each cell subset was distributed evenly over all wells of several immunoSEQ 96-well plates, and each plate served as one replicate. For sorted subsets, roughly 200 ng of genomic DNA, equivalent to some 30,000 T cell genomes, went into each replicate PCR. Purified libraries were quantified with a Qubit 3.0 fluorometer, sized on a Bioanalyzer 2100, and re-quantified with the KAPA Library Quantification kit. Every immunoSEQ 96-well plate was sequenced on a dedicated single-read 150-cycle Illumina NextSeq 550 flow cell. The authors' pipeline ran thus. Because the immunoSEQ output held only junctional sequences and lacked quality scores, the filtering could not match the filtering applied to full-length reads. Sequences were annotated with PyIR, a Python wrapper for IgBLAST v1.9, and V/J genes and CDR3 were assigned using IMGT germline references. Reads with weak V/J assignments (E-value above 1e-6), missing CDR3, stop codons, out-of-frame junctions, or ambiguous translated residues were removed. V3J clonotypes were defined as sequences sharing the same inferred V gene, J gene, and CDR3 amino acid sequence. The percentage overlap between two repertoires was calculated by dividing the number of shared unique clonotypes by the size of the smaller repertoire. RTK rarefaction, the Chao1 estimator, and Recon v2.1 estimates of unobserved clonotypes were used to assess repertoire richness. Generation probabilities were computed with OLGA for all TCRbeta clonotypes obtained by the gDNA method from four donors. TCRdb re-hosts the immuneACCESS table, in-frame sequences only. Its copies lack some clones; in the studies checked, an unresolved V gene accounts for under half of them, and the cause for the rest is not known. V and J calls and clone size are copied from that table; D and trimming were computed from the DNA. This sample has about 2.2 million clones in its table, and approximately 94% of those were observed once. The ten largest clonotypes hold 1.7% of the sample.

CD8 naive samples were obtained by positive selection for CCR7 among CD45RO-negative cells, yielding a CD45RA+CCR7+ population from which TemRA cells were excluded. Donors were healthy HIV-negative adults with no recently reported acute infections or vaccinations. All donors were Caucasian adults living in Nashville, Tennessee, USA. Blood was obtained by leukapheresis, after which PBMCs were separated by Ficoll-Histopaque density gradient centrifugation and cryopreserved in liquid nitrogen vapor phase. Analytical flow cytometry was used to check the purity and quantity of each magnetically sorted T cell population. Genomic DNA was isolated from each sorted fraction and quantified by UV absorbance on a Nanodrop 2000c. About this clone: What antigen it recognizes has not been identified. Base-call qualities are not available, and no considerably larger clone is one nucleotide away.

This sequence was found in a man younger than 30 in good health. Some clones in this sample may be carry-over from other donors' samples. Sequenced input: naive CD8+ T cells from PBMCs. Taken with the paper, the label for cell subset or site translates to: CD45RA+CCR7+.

The sequenced DNA is TGTGCCAGCAGCTGGCTGGGACGCAGGGGCAGAGATACGCAGTATTTT. Its protein reads: CASSWLGRRGRDTQYF. The chain was built from TRBV7-9 and TRBJ2-3; a tentative D match to TRBD1 spans 6 bases. CDR1 is given as SEHNR and CDR2 as FQNEAQ, both from the germline V gene (reference sequence). The cysteine opens and the phenylalanine closes a CDR3 of 16 amino acids. The DNA shown is the 48-base CDR3, in frame from base 1. Between the V and J ends, shortened by 4 bases and 5 bases respectively, the junction contains 19 bases.